This TCR beta chain came from a study of PD-L1 blockade in urothelial cancer (TCRdb year 2017). About the full investigation: Every patient began therapy at some point between 2014 and 2015 and was given atezolizumab 1,200 mg intravenously every 3 weeks. About 85% of the roughly 29 patients were males with bladder-origin urothelial cancer, and about 65% of the roughly 29 reported a prior smoking history. An ECOG performance status of 0 or 1 was recorded for the patients, and 0 to 3 prior chemotherapy regimens had been received by the patients. Blood samples were analyzed 3 weeks after the start of treatment (second dose) and 6 weeks after the start of treatment. Blood samples yielded a median of around 150,000 T cells and tens of thousands of unique TCRs, with median clonality roughly 0.084. An exploratory multi-omic analysis was conducted of the somatic, immune and clinical correlates of response to PD-L1 blockade with atezolizumab in urothelial cancer. Pretreatment tumor samples, along with matched peripheral blood serially collected before and after atezolizumab treatment, were subjected to TCR sequencing. Durable clinical benefit was defined as progression-free survival longer than 6 months, and TCR features were also tested against progression-free and overall survival. In the same patients, whole exome sequencing and RNA sequencing of pretreatment tumors were performed in addition to TCR sequencing. Eight or nine patients reached durable clinical benefit, while around 19 patients did not. Pretreatment blood TCR-seq was available for about 28 patients, at least one posttreatment blood collection was obtained for about 25 patients, and tumor TCR-seq was available for about 25 patients.

Overall study results and their limits: Improved progression-free and overall survival was found to be associated with pretreatment peripheral blood TCR clonality below the median. Patients with durable benefit showed greater expansion of tumor-associated TCR clones in peripheral blood 3 weeks after starting treatment (n ≈ 21, p = 0.022). Because the sample size was small (n of about 30) and many of the analyses were exploratory, the results are meant to be hypothesis-generating.

As regards this clone: The target of this receptor is not known. No base-level quality is on record; no much larger clone is a single base apart.

The time point label, read with the paper, signifies: peripheral blood 6 weeks after treatment start. A cohort of about 27 patients with locally advanced or metastatic urothelial carcinoma, treated at Memorial Sloan Kettering on a trial protocol, was included. Peripheral blood mononuclear cells were collected pretreatment and during treatment, with between 1 and 8 total time points per patient. The Qiagen DNeasy Blood extraction kit was used to purify genomic DNA from total PBMCs and tumor samples. PBMCs were collected pretreatment and during treatment and were isolated and stored as previously described. Synthetic TCR analog templates were spiked into each PCR to estimate absolute template abundance from read counts. The immunoSEQ assay used bias-controlled V and J gene primers to amplify TCRbeta CDR3 regions from genomic DNA. Rearranged TCRbeta segments were sequenced at approximately 20X coverage. As for the original processing: Clustering was used to correct sequencing errors, and CDR3s were annotated against IMGT to assign V, D and J genes. Downstream analyses used only productive TCRbeta rearrangements, leaving out any out-of-frame or stop-codon sequences. Clonality was calculated as one minus the Shannon entropy normalized by the log of the number of unique productive sequences. Clones differing between time points or between blood and tumor were identified by Fisher's exact test with Benjamini-Hochberg correction at adjusted p below 0.01. In its TCRdb copy, this immuneACCESS table keeps in-frame sequences only and misses some clones. Where compared with another copy, unresolved V genes explain less than half of these, and the others have no known cause. D and trimming were read from the DNA, whereas the V and J calls and clone size are those reported in that table. Recorded for this sample are 20,000 to 25,000 clones; roughly 84% of them occurred a single time. The ten largest clones represent approximately 1.5% of the sample.

The source of this sequence is a man aged 65-85 years with urothelial cancer. The source was PBMCs, collected around atezolizumab (anti-PD-L1) treatment.

The DNA sequence is TGTGCCTGGAGTGGGGACAGGGATAATCAGCCCCAGCATTTT. Its coded protein is CAWSGDRDNQPQHF. The sequence is built from TRBV30 and TRBJ1-5; the junction holds 9 bases that match TRBD1. The germline V gene (reference sequence) sets CDR1 to GTSNPN and CDR2 to SVGIG. The junction shows trimming of 1 base on V and 4 bases on J, and the gene matches do not reach 2 bases of it. Including the terminal cysteine and phenylalanine, the CDR3 comprises 14 residues. Solely the CDR3 DNA is kept, with 42 bases framed from the first base.